What follows describes a single TCR beta chain. The sample originates from a study of patients and donors after allogeneic stem cell transplantation. One entry per CDR3 protein results from TCRdb running MiXCR on the RT-PCR reads. The table records 800,000 to 1,000,000 distinct CDR3 sequences, over 15% of them present only once. The CDR3 runs to 13 residues. The V end was cut by 1 base, the J end by 8 bases, with 11 bases between. Germline loops: CDR1 SEHNR, CDR2 FQNEAQ (reference sequence). This chain links TRBV7-9 with TRBJ1-1; a weak D match, TRBD1 (5 bases). Sequencing was done on a sample of blood, either unsorted or a sorted T cell fraction (not recorded which). This sequence originates from a human donor who was either an allogeneic HSCT recipient or a stem cell or donor lymphocyte infusion donor (not recorded which). It is not recorded whose cells these are; they may come from a transplant donor. In DNA form, the CDR3 reads TGTGCCAGCAGCTTAGTCCGGGACCTGGAAGCTTTCTTT. Its translation is CASSLVRDLEAFF.